The next 19 T cell receptor beta chains were all read from a single sample in a study of blood T cell repertoires in COVID-19. Sequencing used immunoSEQ multiplex PCR; TCRdb keeps in-frame clones, though not all of them. The sample gives some 21,000 clones, more than 70% of which show up once; roughly 3.5% is in the top ten. The sequenced sample was peripheral blood. The receptor set was obtained from a man aged 40-49 years with acute or convalescent COVID-19.

The V gene is TRBV13, the J gene TRBJ1-1; no clear D. The CDR3 contains 14 residues. Germline V gene lookup returns CDR1 PRHDT and CDR2 FYEKMQ (reference sequence). V was cut by 2 bases and J by 7 bases, with 14 bases left in between. The CDR3 region is CASSLSWAALEAFF. In nucleotides, the CDR3 is TGTGCCAGCAGCTTATCGTGGGCAGCACTTGAAGCTTTCTTT.

The chain uses TRBV30 and TRBJ1-4; no definite D call. V was clipped by 4 bases and J by 8 bases, with 11 bases between them. There are 12 residues in the CDR3. Germline V gene data show CDR1 as GTSNPN and CDR2 as SVGIG (reference sequence). The DNA of the CDR3 is TGTGCCTGGAAATCCGGAGGAGAAAAACTGTTTTTT. Amino acids: CAWKSGGEKLFF.

The chain joins TRBV5-6 to TRBJ2-5, with 11 nucleotides matching TRBD1. The CDR3 loop spans 16 amino acids. Germline V gene data show CDR1 as SGHDT and CDR2 as YYEEEE. Unmatched junction bases numbered 6, after V lost 0 bases and J lost 5 bases. DNA for the CDR3: TGTGCCAGCAGCTTGGGCGGACAGGGGGCGAGGGAGACCCAGTACTTC. This sequence encodes CASSLGGQGARETQYF.

This chain uses TRBV30 with TRBJ1-6; 7 nucleotides line up with TRBD1. CDR1 is GTSNPN, CDR2 SVGIG, per germline (reference sequence). Trimming removed 3 bases from V and 11 bases from J; junction bases left unmatched: 10. The CDR3 has 14 amino acids. CDR3 sequence reads: CAWRGQGVGTPLHF. CDR3 nucleotides: TGTGCCTGGAGGGGGCAGGGGGTTGGGACACCCCTCCACTTT.

The chain combines TRBV11-2 with TRBJ2-5, with D possibly being TRBD2 (5 bases). Germline CDR1 reads SGHAT; CDR2 reads FQNNGV. The CDR3 sequence is 15 residues long. V was trimmed by 7 bases and J by 5 bases, leaving 20 bases between them. CDR3: CASTNIGLPGETQYF. CDR3 DNA sequence: TGTGCCAGCACCAATATAGGACTCCCGGGCGAGACCCAGTACTTC.

V and J are TRBV5-1 and TRBJ1-2; D possibly corresponds to TRBD1 (5 bases). Trimming stripped 2 bases from V and 4 bases from J, with 15 bases between. CDR1 is SGHRS and CDR2 is YFSETQ in the germline V gene. The length of the CDR3 is 15 residues. CDR3 amino acids: CASSFNDSPIYGYTF. The CDR3, as DNA: TGCGCCAGCAGCTTTAATGACAGCCCAATCTATGGCTACACCTTC.

CDR3 loop: CATSGPDSMKYEQYF. CDR3 sequence (DNA): TGTGCCACCAGCGGACCGGACTCGATGAAATACGAGCAGTACTTC. V and J are TRBV15 and TRBJ2-7; D perhaps matches TRBD2 (5 bases). V dropped 5 bases and J dropped 4 bases, with 18 bases sitting between them. This CDR3 contains 15 residues. The germline V gene encodes CDR1 LNHNV and CDR2 YYDKDF (reference sequence).

The CDR3: CASSSSTGSKNIQYF. The CDR3 region has the DNA TGTGCCAGCAGCTCTTCGACAGGGTCCAAAAACATTCAGTACTTC. The rearrangement joins TRBV11-3 to TRBJ2-4, with 7 bases aligning to TRBD1. This CDR3 has 15 amino acids. V trimming: 4 bases; J trimming: 2 bases; junction bases outside the gene matches: 5. The germline V gene encodes CDR1 SGHNT and CDR2 YENEEA.

This clone was found a few times. The V call is TRBV19, the J call TRBJ1-1, with D possibly being TRBD1 (5 bases). CDR1 is LNHDA and CDR2 is SQIVND in the germline V gene (reference sequence). The CDR3 length is 13 residues. V was trimmed by 5 bases and J by 3 bases, leaving 10 bases between them. CDR3 residues: CASSPQGDTEAFF. CDR3 bases: TGTGCCAGTAGTCCCCAGGGCGACACTGAAGCTTTCTTT. The whole variable domain, remainder taken from reference TRBV19 and TRBJ1-1, is DGGITQSPKYLFRKEGQNVTLSCEQNLNHDAMYWYRQDPGQGLRLIYYSQIVNDFQKGDIAEGYSVSREKKESFPLTVTSAQKNPTAFYLCASSPQGDTEAFFGQGTRLTVV.

The chain joins TRBV6-6 to TRBJ2-5; 7 nucleotides agree with TRBD2. V gave up 5 bases and J gave up 5 bases; unmatched junction bases: 17. The CDR3 sequence is 17 residues long. CDR1 and CDR2 (germline): MNHNY, SVGAGI (reference sequence). CDR3 sequence reads: CASSPPGFAGAEETQYF. In nucleotides, the CDR3 is TGTGCCAGCAGTCCCCCGGGCTTCGCGGGAGCTGAGGAGACCCAGTACTTC.

This clone was counted a few times. CDR3 nucleotide sequence: TGTGCCAGCAGCCTGAGCGGGACAGGGCATAATTCACCCCTCCACTTT. This encodes CASSLSGTGHNSPLHF. The chain employs TRBV9 and TRBJ1-6; 9 nucleotides agree with TRBD1. Germline loops: CDR1 SGDLS, CDR2 YYNGEE. There are 16 residues in the CDR3. V shed 4 bases and J 5 bases; nucleotides not matched to a gene: 7.

The J gene is TRBJ2-1, the V gene TRBV10-3; tentative D call: TRBD2 (5 bases). The V and J ends lost 0 bases and 0 bases respectively, with 9 bases between them. Germline loops: CDR1 ENHRY, CDR2 SYGVKD. The length of the CDR3 is 16 residues. This chain's CDR3 is CAISESGLGSYNEQFF. For the CDR3, the DNA is TGTGCCATCAGTGAGTCCGGACTGGGCTCCTACAATGAGCAGTTCTTC.

Only one count was recorded for this clone. The genes are TRBV19 and TRBJ1-2, with 8 bases aligning to TRBD1. The CDR3 totals 14 residues. Germline CDR1 is LNHDA and CDR2 is SQIVND (reference sequence). V was pared by 5 bases and J by 5 bases, with 7 bases of the junction left unmatched. The CDR3 DNA is TGTGCCAGTAGTGCGGACAGGGTTGGGTATGGCTACACCTTC. This encodes CASSADRVGYGYTF.

This chain links TRBV30 with TRBJ1-3; no clear D. Germline V lookup: CDR1 GTSNPN, CDR2 SVGIG (reference sequence). The CDR3 runs to 15 residues. V was pared by 1 base and J by 0 bases, with 10 bases between. CDR3 protein: CAWSGGGISGNTIYF. The CDR3 DNA reads TGTGCCTGGAGTGGGGGAGGGATCTCTGGAAACACCATATATTTT.

This chain uses TRBV29-1 with TRBJ1-3; D uncertain. The CDR3 runs 13 residues. Germline V gene data show CDR1 as SQVTM and CDR2 as ANQGSEA. V dropped 2 bases and J dropped 3 bases, with 8 bases sitting between them. This CDR3 is CSVETGIGNTIYF. The CDR3 DNA follows: TGCAGCGTTGAAACGGGGATTGGAAACACCATATATTTT.

This sequence joins TRBV18 and TRBJ1-1; D is ambiguous. V shed 2 bases and J shed 4 bases, with 11 bases lying between them. The CDR3 totals 14 residues. Germline CDR1 and CDR2: KGHSH and LQKENI. The CDR3 DNA sequence: TGTGCCAGCTCACCAAGTAATGGGCCCACTGAAGCTTTCTTT. Its translation is CASSPSNGPTEAFF.

The chain recombines TRBV5-6 with TRBJ2-3; D perhaps matches TRBD2 (5 bases). Germline V CDR1 and CDR2: SGHDT, YYEEEE. V was trimmed by 1 base and J by 5 bases, leaving 17 bases between them. The CDR3 is 16 amino acids. The CDR3 coding sequence is TGTGCCAGCAGCTTGCGACGGTCGGGGTTTGGAGATACGCAGTATTTT. This sequence encodes CASSLRRSGFGDTQYF.

The chain joins TRBV6-2 or TRBV6-3 to TRBJ1-1; D is undetermined. Trimming removed 0 bases from V and 5 bases from J, with 10 bases in between. From germline, CDR1 is MNHEY and CDR2 SVGEGT. The CDR3 sequence is 14 residues long. The CDR3 loop reads CASSYSNRRTEAFF. The CDR3 coding sequence is TGTGCCAGCAGTTACTCGAATAGGAGGACTGAAGCTTTCTTT.

This chain links TRBV7-8 with TRBJ1-2; D is perhaps TRBD1 (6 bases). With 1 base removed from V and 2 bases from J, the gap between germline ends came to 14 bases. CDR3 size: 16 residues. Germline CDR1 is SGHVS and CDR2 is FQNEAQ. The CDR3 DNA reads as TGTGCCAGCAGCTTAGTTGCAGGGGAAATGAACTATGGCTACACCTTC. Its protein product is CASSLVAGEMNYGYTF.